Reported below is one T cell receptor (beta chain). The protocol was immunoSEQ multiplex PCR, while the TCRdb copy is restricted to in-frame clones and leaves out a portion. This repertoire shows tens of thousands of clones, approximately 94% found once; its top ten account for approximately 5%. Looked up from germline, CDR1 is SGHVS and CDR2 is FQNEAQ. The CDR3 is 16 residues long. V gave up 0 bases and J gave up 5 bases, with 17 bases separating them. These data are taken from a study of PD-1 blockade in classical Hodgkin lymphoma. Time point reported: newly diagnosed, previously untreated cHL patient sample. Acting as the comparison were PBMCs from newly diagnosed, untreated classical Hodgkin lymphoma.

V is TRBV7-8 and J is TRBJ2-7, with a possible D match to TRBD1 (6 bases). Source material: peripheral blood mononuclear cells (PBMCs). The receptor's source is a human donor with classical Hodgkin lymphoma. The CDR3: CASSLAPQGRPHEQYF. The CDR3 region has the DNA TGTGCCAGCAGCTTAGCGCCACAGGGACGACCCCACGAGCAGTACTTC.